Detailed here is one TCR beta chain. Which antigen it targets is not known. Per-nucleotide qualities are absent, and no much larger clonotype sits a single base away. From the cysteine through the phenylalanine, the CDR3 covers 16 amino acids. CDR3 DNA is the only sequence kept; it has 48 bases, read in frame from the first base. CDR1 and CDR2 were assigned from the germline V gene as LGHNA and YNFKEQ. The germline V and J ends show losses of 0 bases and 9 bases respectively, and no gene match explains 12 bases of the junction. These data belong to a study of blood T cells in healthy people across ages (dated by TCRdb to about 2015). Regarding the complete study: Template switching captured roughly one uniquely barcoded TCR beta cDNA molecule per two T cells in model experiments. The study measured age-related changes in TCR beta repertoire diversity using deep sequencing normalized with unique cDNA molecular identifiers. The study analyzed two additional independent replicas of 1 million unique cDNA reads from the same blood draw for two donors, one aged 18 to 30 and one aged 80 or older. The donors were split into four age groups: young (average around 16 years), middle-aged (roughly 40), aged (roughly 68) and long-lived (about 82).

Overall results and qualifications from the work: Because donor CMV infection status was unknown, age-related changes in expanded clonotypes were potentially confounded. Bulk unsorted PBMC profiling prevented conclusive comparison of naive and antigen-experienced compartments. Compared with the aged group, the long-lived group had more naive CD4+ T cells, fewer expanded clones and increased TCR diversity, suggesting age selection. A strong correlation was found between observed TCR beta diversity and the percentage of naive T cells measured by flow cytometry. Observed TCR beta diversity per million T cells fell roughly linearly with age, and a significant reduction was already apparent by age around 44. Estimates of total diversity based on one million sequenced T cells were considered lower bounds and underestimates.

The library was produced with 5' RACE. Sequencing took place on an Illumina HiSeq 2500. The second PCR ran for about 6 to 12 cycles and used a J-beta primer mix along with a sample-barcoded 5' primer. A unique molecular identifier was introduced onto each TCR beta cDNA molecule by a template-switch 5' adaptor carrying 12 random nucleotides. Each sample yielded at least 2.5 million CDR3-containing paired-end reads. All of the RNA was converted into first-strand cDNA using the Mint cDNA synthesis kit, with a TRBC-specific oligonucleotide serving as the primer. After uracil-DNA glycosylase treatment, a first 18-cycle PCR used universal primers M1SS and BC2_uni_R on all cDNA. The published analysis was carried out like this. Each sample was normalized by randomly selecting 1 million high-quality reads, each carrying a distinct molecular identifier. Instead of being binned into consensus sequences, reads that shared molecular identifiers were thrown out. MiTCR, run with a Q25 quality threshold and the strictest error-elimination algorithm, handled CDR3 identification, clonotype clustering and error correction. Lower-bound total TCR beta diversity was estimated with a nonparametric unseen species model using Euler transformation. The public sequencing data were trimmed at Q25 with fastp and processed into clonotypes with MiXCR by TCRdb, which kept only in-frame beta chains. Every CDR3 protein is listed once, alongside the most common genes and DNA of its rows. TCRdb, rather than the study authors, made the V and J calls. This sample comprises hundreds of thousands of distinct CDR3 sequences, roughly 25% of them detected only once. The ten biggest clones cover more than 7.5% of the sample.

The approximately 40 donors, aged about 6 to 100 years, were systemically healthy Caucasian individuals from Russia. Each donor gave around 9.8 milliliters of peripheral blood, collected into EDTA-treated Vacutainer tubes. Ficoll-Paque density-gradient centrifugation was used to isolate PBMCs, with at least 7 million per sample. Trizol reagent was used to extract total RNA from PBMCs, with at least 6 micrograms per sample. The percentages of naive CD45RAhigh/CD27high T cells were determined by flow cytometry on a PBMC aliquot from every donor. These data were likewise used in another study, on T cells of mothers and their children. Drawing on the second study: The donors were nine systemically healthy Caucasian individuals, made up of three mothers and their six children. cDNA synthesis consumed the entire amount of extracted RNA, loaded at around 1.5 ug RNA in each 15 ul reaction. In the second PCR, the M1S primer added sample barcodes and 2-4 random nucleotides. Over 8 million TCR beta CDR3 reads were obtained for each mother, and 2.5 million to 3 million reads were obtained for each child. Thymic selection shapes the output of TCR recombination in a similar way in related and unrelated pairs, and inherited differences have a minor effect. Related mother-child pairs always showed normalized repertoire overlap that was slightly higher than in unrelated mother-child pairs, though the difference was never significant. No persistent microchimeric T cell clones were detected, at a sensitivity of approximately 110 clones per million clonotypes. The study used deep NGS to compare TCR beta repertoires of mothers and children, seeking features distinguishing related mother-child pairs from unrelated individuals. On average, the children were approximately 11 +/- 4 years old, while the mothers were about 40 +/- 4 years old. Libraries were sequenced on Illumina HiSeq 2000 with 100+100 nt paired-end reads after adapter ligation with NEBNext reagents. Mother and child libraries were prepared a month apart and sequenced in separate runs to prevent cross-contamination. For each donor, somewhere between roughly 450,000 and 2,100,000 distinct TCR beta clonotypes were identified. Naive TCR beta clonotypes were estimated from low-frequency clonotypes matched to each donor's FACS-determined naive share, without sorting.

Rearrangement joined TRBV4-2 to TRBJ2-5, with 8 bases aligning to TRBD2. The sequenced material came from blood. This TCR derives from a boy between 10 and 17 years old in good health. The DNA sequence follows: TGTGCCAGCAGCCAAGATCGAGCTAGCGGGTTTCAGGCCCAGTACTTC. Its product reads: CASSQDRASGFQAQYF.